The 20 T cell receptor beta chains below all came from one sample that was sequenced in a study of blood T cell repertoires in COVID-19. Sequencing was performed with immunoSEQ multiplex PCR; in TCRdb, only in-frame clones are kept and a portion is missing. The top ten hold 2% to 2.5% of the sample, which has some 200,000 clones, 80% to 90% seen once. The source material was peripheral blood. Every receptor here comes from a woman between 45 and 60 years old with acute or convalescent COVID-19.

This clone was found a few times. The chain couples TRBV5-6 to TRBJ2-6; D remains unclear. The CDR3 sequence is 14 residues long. With 4 bases removed from V and 2 bases from J, the gap between germline ends came to 7 bases. Germline V CDR1 and CDR2: SGHDT, YYEEEE. CDR3 protein: CASSRFAGANVLTF. The CDR3 DNA follows: TGTGCCAGCAGCCGTTTTGCTGGGGCCAACGTCCTGACTTTC.

The chain recombines TRBV25-1 with TRBJ1-1, with D hard to call. This CDR3 is 14 amino acids long. Per germline, CDR1 MGHDK and CDR2 SYGVNS. V lost 1 base and J lost 2, with 8 bases in between. Here the CDR3 reads CASSESGINTEAFF. The CDR3 nucleotides are TGTGCCAGCAGTGAATCCGGGATAAACACTGAAGCTTTCTTT.

The chain links TRBV11-2 to TRBJ1-3; 8 nucleotides match TRBD1. Germline V lookup: CDR1 SGHAT, CDR2 FQNNGV. V lost 7 bases to trimming and J lost 8 bases; unmatched junction nucleotides: 10. The CDR3 runs to 14 residues. The CDR3 loop reads CASTTGVKVDTIYF. The CDR3 bases are TGTGCCAGCACGACAGGGGTAAAGGTTGACACCATATATTTT.

The rearrangement uses TRBV6-5 and TRBJ2-7; D is uncertain. Germline V CDR1 and CDR2: MNHEY, SVGAGI. Between the trimmed V and J ends, which lost 8 bases and 3 bases, there was a span of 8 bases. CDR3 length equals 11 residues. CDR3 region: CASLDFYEQYF. The CDR3 DNA follows: TGTGCCAGCCTAGACTTCTACGAGCAGTACTTC.

This clone was counted between two and nine times. The chain recombines TRBV5-6 with TRBJ2-3; TRBD2 aligns across 11 bases. Looked up from germline, CDR1 is SGHDT and CDR2 is YYEEEE. The CDR3 contains 16 residues. The trim removed 2 bases at V and 0 bases at J, leaving 2 bases unmatched. DNA for the CDR3: TGTGCCAGCAGCTTACGGACTAGCGGGAGCACAGATACGCAGTATTTT. This encodes CASSLRTSGSTDTQYF.

The chain combines TRBV10-3 with TRBJ1-5; 7 positions agree with TRBD1. Trimming cost V 5 bases and J 7 bases; bases outside gene matches: 5. Germline assignment: CDR1 ENHRY and CDR2 SYGVKD. The CDR3 is 13 residues long. The CDR3 here is CAISPGGEQPQHF. CDR3 DNA sequence: TGTGCCATCAGTCCAGGGGGAGAGCAGCCCCAGCATTTT.

The chain combines TRBV6-5 with TRBJ2-5; 8 bases match TRBD2. Germline V gives CDR1 MNHEY, CDR2 SVGAGI. The J segment lost 4 bases and the V segment lost 7 bases, leaving 11 bases of the junction unmatched. The CDR3 covers 15 residues. The CDR3 spells CASTRGGARGETQYF. The CDR3 DNA is TGTGCCAGCACCCGGGGGGGGGCGCGGGGAGAGACCCAGTACTTC.

The chain combines TRBV4-1 with TRBJ1-2, with 9 bases aligning to TRBD1. CDR1 is MGHRA, CDR2 YSYEKL, per germline. The CDR3 runs 19 residues. The J segment lost 2 bases and the V segment lost 4 bases, leaving 17 bases of the junction unmatched. The CDR3 is CASSPRSTGGGGANYGYTF. In DNA form, the CDR3 reads TGCGCCAGCAGCCCGAGGAGCACAGGGGGCGGGGGAGCCAACTATGGCTACACCTTC.

Concerning this clone: In the same sample, other DNA sequences code for this CDR3. The chain is built from TRBV2 and TRBJ1-1; 9 bases line up with TRBD1. V lost 6 bases and J lost 1; bases outside the gene matches: 3. Germline CDR1 and CDR2: SNHLY and FYNNEI. This CDR3 has 14 amino acids. The CDR3: CASSGQGRNTEAFF. CDR3 in DNA: TGTGCCAGCAGCGGACAGGGGCGGAACACTGAAGCTTTCTTT.

The V call is TRBV10-1, the J call TRBJ2-5; a weak D match, TRBD1 (6 bases). Trimming took 4 bases from V and 1 from J, leaving 10 bases between them. The germline CDR1 and CDR2 sequences are WNHNN and SYGVQD (reference sequence). This CDR3 spans 14 amino acids. The CDR3 is CASSGRGAQETQYF. The CDR3 DNA is TGCGCCAGCAGTGGCAGGGGAGCCCAAGAGACCCAGTACTTC.

The genes are TRBV7-2 and TRBJ1-2, with 10 bases matching TRBD1. In germline, CDR1 is SGHTA, CDR2 FQGNSA. The CDR3 has 14 residues. The V segment lost 4 bases and the J segment 3 bases; nucleotides outside the gene matches: 2. CDR3 amino acids: CASSWTGGDYGYTF. In nucleotides, the CDR3 is TGTGCCAGCAGCTGGACAGGGGGTGACTATGGCTACACCTTC.

In its sample, this clone was seen a few times. The genes are TRBV29-1 and TRBJ1-1; 8 nucleotides agree with TRBD1. The CDR3 runs to 14 residues. V was clipped by 6 bases and J by 10 bases; unmatched bases: 16. Germline V gene lookup returns CDR1 SQVTM and CDR2 ANQGSEA. CDR3 sequence (DNA): TGCAGCGTGGTGGCCGGGACAGGACTAAGGGGAGCTTTCTTT. Translated, it gives CSVVAGTGLRGAFF. The variable domain in full, completed from reference TRBV29-1 and TRBJ1-1, reads SAVISQKPSRDICQRGTSLTIQCQVDSQVTMMFWYRQQPGQSLTLIATANQGSEATYESGFVIDKFPISRPNLTFSTLTVSNMSPEDSSIYLCSVVAGTGLRGAFFGQGTRLTVV.

This clone was picked up one time. The rearrangement joins TRBV5-1 to TRBJ2-7, with 11 bases identical to TRBD1. The CDR3 totals 15 residues. Germline trimming cut 2 bases from V and 5 bases from J; bases unmatched to any gene: 6. The germline CDR1 and CDR2 sequences are SGHRS and YFSETQ. In DNA form, the CDR3 reads TGCGCCAGCAGCTTCGGACAGGGGGCGCGGGACGAGCAGTACTTC. This codes for CASSFGQGARDEQYF.

This clone was observed once. The V and J genes are TRBV5-4 and TRBJ1-4, with 7 bases lining up with TRBD1. This CDR3 has 17 residues. Unmatched junction bases numbered 12, after V lost 3 bases and J lost 4 bases. The V gene's germline CDR1 is SGHNT and CDR2 YYREEE (reference sequence). The CDR3, as DNA: TGTGCCAGCAGCTCTCCCCAGGGGGAGAGGTGTAATGAAAAACTGTTTTTT. Amino acid sequence: CASSSPQGERCNEKLFF.

The chain is built from TRBV29-1 and TRBJ1-4, with a possible D match to TRBD1 (6 bases). The germline CDR1 and CDR2 sequences are SQVTM and ANQGSEA. V was shortened by 4 bases and J by 6 bases, with 12 bases between the two germline ends. The length of the CDR3 is 13 residues. The CDR3 sequence is CSVGRGLDEKLFF. CDR3 nucleotide sequence: TGCAGCGTTGGGCGGGGGCTCGATGAAAAACTGTTTTTT.

The CDR3 region is CASSLRDRVGTEAFF. DNA of the CDR3: TGTGCCAGCAGCCTAAGGGACAGGGTTGGCACTGAAGCTTTCTTT. V is TRBV7-8 and J is TRBJ1-1, with 9 bases aligning to TRBD1. This CDR3 region has 15 residues. CDR1 and CDR2 (germline): SGHVS, FQNEAQ. With V trimmed by 5 bases and J by 4 bases, 8 bases remained unmatched.

The rearrangement joins TRBV11-3 to TRBJ2-4; 7 bases are a match to TRBD1. The CDR3 contains 15 residues. From germline, CDR1 is SGHNT and CDR2 YENEEA. V dropped 4 bases and J dropped 0; count of bases not matched to a gene: 3. The CDR3 is CASSSDRVAKNIQYF. As DNA, the CDR3 is TGTGCCAGCAGCTCCGACAGGGTAGCCAAAAACATTCAGTACTTC.

The rearrangement joins TRBV19 to TRBJ1-2; 7 bases are shared with TRBD1. Germline loops: CDR1 LNHDA, CDR2 SQIVND (reference sequence). Trimming removed 7 bases from V and 2 bases from J; junction bases left unmatched: 10. The CDR3 has 15 amino acids. In DNA, the CDR3 is TGTGCCAGTATTCCACAGGGGCTACCCAACTATGGCTACACCTTC. It specifies CASIPQGLPNYGYTF. The whole variable domain, filled in from reference TRBV19 and TRBJ1-2, reads DGGITQSPKYLFRKEGQNVTLSCEQNLNHDAMYWYRQDPGQGLRLIYYSQIVNDFQKGDIAEGYSVSREKKESFPLTVTSAQKNPTAFYLCASIPQGLPNYGYTFGSGTRLTVV.

CDR3 in DNA: TGTGCCAGCAGCCAAACAGCGGCTACTCCGAACACTGAAGCTTTCTTT. The encoded protein is CASSQTAATPNTEAFF. This chain connects TRBV3-1 (or the pseudogene TRBV3-2) to TRBJ1-1, with unresolved D. Germline-derived CDR1 and CDR2 are LGHDT and YNNKEL (reference sequence). The CDR3 spans 16 residues. V was trimmed by 2 bases and J by 1 base, leaving 14 bases between them.

The rearrangement uses TRBV6-6 and TRBJ1-2; TRBD1 matches at 9 bases. Unmatched junction bases numbered 2, after V lost 6 bases and J lost 6 bases. The V gene's germline CDR1 is MNHNY and CDR2 SVGAGI (reference sequence). CDR3 size: 12 residues. In DNA, the CDR3 is TGTGCCAGCAGACGACAGGGGGATGGCTACACCTTC. Its protein is CASRRQGDGYTF.